This T cell receptor beta chain was observed in a study of blood T cell repertoires in COVID-19. At the level of the study: Samples taken during acute and convalescent COVID-19 were collected in the United States, Italy and Spain.

Only in-frame clones appear in the TCRdb table, and some are missing; sequencing was by immunoSEQ multiplex PCR. Altogether 300,000 to 350,000 clones are present, 85% to 90% being singletons, with the ten largest covering about 6.9%. The ends lost 4 bases at V and 3 bases at J; junction bases unmatched: 0. The CDR3 is 13 amino acids. Germline CDR1 MRHNA, CDR2 SNTAGT. The origin of this receptor is a woman aged 50 to 60 with COVID-19, enrolled during active disease. Sequenced sample: peripheral blood. The chain joins TRBV6-4 to TRBJ1-2; 9 nucleotides agree with TRBD1. In nucleotides, the CDR3 is TGTGCCAGCAGTGGGACAGGGGACTATGGCTACACCTTC. Its translation: CASSGTGDYGYTF.